Here is one T cell receptor (beta chain) with its context. The antigen is undetermined. Germline assignment: CDR1 LNHDA and CDR2 SQIVND (reference sequence). CDR3 size: 13 residues. The V gene lost 6 bases and the J gene lost 5 bases, with 12 bases spanning the gap. Regarding donors, all were healthy bone marrow donors. The PCR ran on 60 Vbeta and 13 Jbeta primers. The repertoire was sequenced with immunoSEQ multiplex PCR; TCRdb's copy has only in-frame clones and lacks some. The sample comprises under 200,000 clones, around 82% of which are singletons, and around 0.97% rests with the top ten. The entry originates in a study of cytomegalovirus exposure and HLA in healthy donors. General study points: In a later analysis, parvovirus B19, influenza, CMV and Epstein-Barr virus appeared linked to several top co-occurrence clusters. The analysis excluded some indistinguishable V segments, including TRBV6-2 and TRBV6-3.

This receptor was obtained from a man aged 25 to 45 in good health and CMV-seronegative. Sequencing input: PBMCs. The gene calls are TRBV19 and TRBJ2-3, with TRBD1 as a possible D gene (6 bases). CDR3: CASSPLTGDTQYF. The CDR3 nucleotides read TGTGCCAGTAGCCCCTTGACAGGAGATACGCAGTATTTT.